This TCR beta chain was profiled in a study of high-grade serous ovarian cancer treatment subgroups (dated by TCRdb to the early 2020s). About the investigation overall: On average, each sample produced some 14,000 sequencing reads and roughly 7,000 unique TCR beta rearrangements. TCR beta repertoires were profiled in patients with high-grade serous ovarian cancer who were grouped, under a laparoscopic triage algorithm, by complete gross resection or by neoadjuvant chemotherapy response. One primary tumor sample and two metastatic tumor samples were collected from each patient, for a total of 90 samples. The roughly 30-patient cohort included some ten patients with no residual disease after primary surgery (R0), some ten excellent NACT responders, and some ten poor NACT responders.

Comment on this clone: The antigen it binds to is not known. Base qualities were left out, and no much larger clone turns up one base away.

Tumor samples were obtained before definitive surgery or chemotherapy. Genomic DNA was extracted by the MD Anderson Biospecimen Extraction Resource, and TCR sequencing was done by the MD Anderson Cancer Genomics Laboratory. The roughly 99 tumor samples underwent high-throughput TCR profiling with ImmunoSEQ. Per the source publication's procedure: Repertoire diversity metrics included richness (unique productive sequences), clonality, evenness and relatedness; Bhattacharyya coefficient assessed similarity between samples. In a sensitivity analysis, TCRs with fewer than two reads were excluded, and consistent conclusions were obtained. The immuneACCESS repertoire file appears here via TCRdb, limited to in-frame rearrangements. These files lack a portion of the clones; in checked studies, under half of the deficit traces to unresolved V genes, and the cause of the others is not known. D and trimming were read from the DNA, whereas the V and J calls and clone size are those reported in that table. The sample includes under 3,500 clones, with less than 75% observed a single time. The top ten constitute 9% to 15% of the sample.

Here is what the overall study found, with its caveats: The TCR repertoire analyses centered on CDR3, leaving CDR1 and CDR2 unanalyzed. Repertoire similarity ranging from about 0.095 to 0.8 was observed between tumors from the same patient, whereas almost no similarity was observed between different patients. Bulk tumor TCR sequencing lacked spatial information, limiting insight into HGSC tumor complexity and diversity. TCR clonal relatedness correlated positively with neoantigen level and, by trend, with copy number variation and mutation load from whole-genome sequencing.

The CDR3 holds 16 amino acids from the cysteine to the phenylalanine. The retained sequence is limited to the CDR3, 48 bases, with the frame set at the first base. Based on the germline V gene, the CDR1 and CDR2 sequences are SGHVT and SQSDAQ. Clipping removes 3 bases from V and 3 bases from J, with 6 as the unmatched junction base count. The TCR comes from a human donor with high-grade serous ovarian cancer. Material for sequencing was tumor tissue. The chain was built from TRBV7-4 and TRBJ2-2; the central 8 bases match TRBD2. The encoded CDR3 is CASSLTGGAHTGELFF. In nucleotides, the sequence is TGTGCCAGCAGCTTGACGGGGGGGGCGCACACCGGGGAGCTGTTTTTT.